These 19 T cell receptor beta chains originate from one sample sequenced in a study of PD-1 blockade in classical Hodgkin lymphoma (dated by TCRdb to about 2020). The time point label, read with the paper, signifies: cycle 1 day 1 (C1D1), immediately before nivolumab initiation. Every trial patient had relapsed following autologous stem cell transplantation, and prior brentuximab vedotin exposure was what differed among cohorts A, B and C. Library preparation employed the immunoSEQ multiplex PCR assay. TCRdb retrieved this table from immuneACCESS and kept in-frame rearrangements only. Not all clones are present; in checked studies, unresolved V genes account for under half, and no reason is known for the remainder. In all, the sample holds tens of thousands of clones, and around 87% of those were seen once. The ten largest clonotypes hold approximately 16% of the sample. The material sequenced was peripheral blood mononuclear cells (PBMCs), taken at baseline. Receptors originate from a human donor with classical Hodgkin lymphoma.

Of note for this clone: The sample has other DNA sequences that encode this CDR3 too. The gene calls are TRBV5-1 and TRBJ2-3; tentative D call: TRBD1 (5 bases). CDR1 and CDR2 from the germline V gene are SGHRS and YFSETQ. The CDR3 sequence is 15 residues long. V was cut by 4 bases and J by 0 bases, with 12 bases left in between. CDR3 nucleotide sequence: TGCGCCAGCAGCCTTCAGGGTATTAGCACAGATACGCAGTATTTT. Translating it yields CASSLQGISTDTQYF.

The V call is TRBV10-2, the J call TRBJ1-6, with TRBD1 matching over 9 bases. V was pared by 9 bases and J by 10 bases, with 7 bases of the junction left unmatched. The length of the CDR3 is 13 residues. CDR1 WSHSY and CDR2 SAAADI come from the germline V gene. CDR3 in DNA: TGCGCCAGTATAGGGACAGGGAGGTCACCCCTCCACTTT. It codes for CASIGTGRSPLHF.

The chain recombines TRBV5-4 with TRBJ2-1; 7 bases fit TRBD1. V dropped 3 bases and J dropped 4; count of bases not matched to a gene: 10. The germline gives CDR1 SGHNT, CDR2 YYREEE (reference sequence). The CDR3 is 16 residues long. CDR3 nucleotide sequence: TGTGCCAGCAGCTGGCAACCGGGACAGAATTACAATGAGCAGTTCTTC. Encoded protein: CASSWQPGQNYNEQFF.

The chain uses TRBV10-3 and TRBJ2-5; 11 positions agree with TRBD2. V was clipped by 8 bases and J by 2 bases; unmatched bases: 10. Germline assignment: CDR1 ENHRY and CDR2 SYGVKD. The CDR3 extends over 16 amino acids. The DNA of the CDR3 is TGTGCCATCGCCCCATCCTCTAGCGGGGGGCAAGAGACCCAGTACTTC. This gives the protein CAIAPSSSGGQETQYF.

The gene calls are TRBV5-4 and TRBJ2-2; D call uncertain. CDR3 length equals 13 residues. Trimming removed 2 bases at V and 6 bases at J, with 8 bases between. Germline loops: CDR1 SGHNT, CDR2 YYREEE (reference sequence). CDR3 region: CASSFGVPGELFF. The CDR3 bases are TGTGCCAGCAGCTTTGGAGTCCCCGGGGAGCTGTTTTTT.

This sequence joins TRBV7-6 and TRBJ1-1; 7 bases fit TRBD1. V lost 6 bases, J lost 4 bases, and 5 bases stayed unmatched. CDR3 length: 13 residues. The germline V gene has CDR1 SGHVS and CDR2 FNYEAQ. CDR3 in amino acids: CASSLHRGTEAFF. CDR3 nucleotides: TGTGCCAGCAGTCTTCACAGGGGCACTGAAGCTTTCTTT.

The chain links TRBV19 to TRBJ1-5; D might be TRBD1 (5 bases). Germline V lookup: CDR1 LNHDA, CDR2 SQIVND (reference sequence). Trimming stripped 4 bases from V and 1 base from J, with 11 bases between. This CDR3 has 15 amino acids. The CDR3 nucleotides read TGTGCCAGTAGTAAGTCCGGGGCAAGCAATCAGCCCCAGCATTTT. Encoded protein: CASSKSGASNQPQHF.

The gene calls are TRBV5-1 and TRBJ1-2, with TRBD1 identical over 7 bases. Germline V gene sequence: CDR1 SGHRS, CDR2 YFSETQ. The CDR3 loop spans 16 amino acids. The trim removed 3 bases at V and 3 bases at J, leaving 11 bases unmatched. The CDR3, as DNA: TGCGCCAGCAGCTCAACCGACGACGGGACAGACTATGGCTACACCTTC. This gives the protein CASSSTDDGTDYGYTF.

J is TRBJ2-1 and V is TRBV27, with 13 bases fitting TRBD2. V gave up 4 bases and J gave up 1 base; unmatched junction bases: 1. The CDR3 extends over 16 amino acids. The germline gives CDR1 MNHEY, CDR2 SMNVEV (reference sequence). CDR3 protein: CASSSGLAGSYNEQFF. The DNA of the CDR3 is TGTGCCAGCAGTTCGGGACTAGCGGGATCCTACAATGAGCAGTTCTTC.

The CDR3 loop reads CASSAFTGPSGEQYF. CDR3 DNA: TGTGCCAGCAGTGCGTTTACCGGCCCGTCGGGCGAGCAGTACTTC. This chain links TRBV6-1 with TRBJ2-7; unclear D gene. The germline CDR1 and CDR2 sequences are MNHNS and SASEGT. The CDR3 is made up of 15 amino acids. V lost 4 bases and J 6 bases, leaving 19 bases between the germline ends.

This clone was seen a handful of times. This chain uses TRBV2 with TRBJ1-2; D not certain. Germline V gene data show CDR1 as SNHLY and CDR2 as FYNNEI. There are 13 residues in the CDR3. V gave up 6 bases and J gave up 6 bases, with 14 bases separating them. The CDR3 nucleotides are TGTGCCAGCAGGGACCAGATTGGGCATGGCTACACCTTC. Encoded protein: CASRDQIGHGYTF. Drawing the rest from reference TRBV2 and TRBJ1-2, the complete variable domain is EPEVTQTPSHQVTQMGQEVILRCVPISNHLYFYWYRQILGQKVEFLVSFYNNEISEKSEIFDDQFSVERPDGSNFTLKIRSTKLEDSAMYFCASRDQIGHGYTFGSGTRLTVV.

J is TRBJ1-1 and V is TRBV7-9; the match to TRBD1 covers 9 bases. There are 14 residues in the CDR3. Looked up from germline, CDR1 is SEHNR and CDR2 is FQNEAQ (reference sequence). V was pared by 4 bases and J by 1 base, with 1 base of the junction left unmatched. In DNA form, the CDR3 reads TGTGCCAGCAGCTCGGGACAGGGGAACACTGAAGCTTTCTTT. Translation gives CASSSGQGNTEAFF.

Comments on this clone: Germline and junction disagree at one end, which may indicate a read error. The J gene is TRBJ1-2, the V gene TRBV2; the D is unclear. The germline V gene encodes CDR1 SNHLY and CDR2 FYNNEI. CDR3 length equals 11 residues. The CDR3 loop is CACRRRDGYTF. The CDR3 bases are TGTGCCTGCAGGAGAAGGGATGGCTACACCTTC.

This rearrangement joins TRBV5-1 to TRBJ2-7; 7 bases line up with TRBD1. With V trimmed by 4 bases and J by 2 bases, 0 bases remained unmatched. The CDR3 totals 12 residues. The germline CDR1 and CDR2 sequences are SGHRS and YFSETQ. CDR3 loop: CASSTGAYEQYF. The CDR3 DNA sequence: TGCGCCAGCAGCACAGGGGCCTACGAGCAGTACTTC.

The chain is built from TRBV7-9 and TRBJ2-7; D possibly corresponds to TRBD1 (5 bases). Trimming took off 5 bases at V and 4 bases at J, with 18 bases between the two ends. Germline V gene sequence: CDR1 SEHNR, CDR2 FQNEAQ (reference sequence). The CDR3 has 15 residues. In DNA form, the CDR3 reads TGTGCCAGCAGCCCATTCGGACAAGTTTTATACGAGCAGTACTTC. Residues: CASSPFGQVLYEQYF.

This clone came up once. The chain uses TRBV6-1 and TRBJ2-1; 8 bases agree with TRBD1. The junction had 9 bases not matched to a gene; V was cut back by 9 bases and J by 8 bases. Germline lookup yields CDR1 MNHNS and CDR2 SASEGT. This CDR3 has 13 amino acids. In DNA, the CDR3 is TGTGCCAGTCGGACAGGGATGAGGGATGAGCAGTTCTTC. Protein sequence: CASRTGMRDEQFF.

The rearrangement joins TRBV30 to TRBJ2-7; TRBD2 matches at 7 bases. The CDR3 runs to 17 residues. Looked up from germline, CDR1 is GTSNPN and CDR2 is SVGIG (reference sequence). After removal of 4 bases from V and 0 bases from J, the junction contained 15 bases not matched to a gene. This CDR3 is CAWTPWGGDSSSYEQYF. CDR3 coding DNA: TGTGCCTGGACCCCCTGGGGGGGGGACTCCTCCTCCTACGAGCAGTACTTC.

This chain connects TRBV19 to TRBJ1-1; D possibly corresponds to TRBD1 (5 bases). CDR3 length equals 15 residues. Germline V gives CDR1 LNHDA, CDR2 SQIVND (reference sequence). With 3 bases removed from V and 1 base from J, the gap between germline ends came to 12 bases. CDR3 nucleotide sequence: TGTGCCAGTAGTATTGAAGGGGAATGGAACACTGAAGCTTTCTTT. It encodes CASSIEGEWNTEAFF.

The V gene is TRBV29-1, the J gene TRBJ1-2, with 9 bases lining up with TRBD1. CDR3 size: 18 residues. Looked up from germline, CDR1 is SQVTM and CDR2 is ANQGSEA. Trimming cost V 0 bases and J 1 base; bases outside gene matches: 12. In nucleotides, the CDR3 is TGCAGCGTTGAAGATAGGGGACAGGGTGGTTTTGTTAACTATGGCTACACCTTC. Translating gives CSVEDRGQGGFVNYGYTF. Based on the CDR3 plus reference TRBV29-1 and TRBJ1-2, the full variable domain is SAVISQKPSRDICQRGTSLTIQCQVDSQVTMMFWYRQQPGQSLTLIATANQGSEATYESGFVIDKFPISRPNLTFSTLTVSNMSPEDSSIYLCSVEDRGQGGFVNYGYTFGSGTRLTVV.